Following are 14 T cell receptor beta chains from one sample sequenced in a study of neurological immune-mediated disorders. TCRdb independently ran MiXCR on the 5' RACE reads; one entry per CDR3 protein. The sample lists over 40,000 distinct CDR3 sequences; about 6% were seen once. Sequenced material: CD4+ T cells from blood. These receptors were obtained from a woman between 40 and 55 years old in good health.

This clonotype turned up a few times. This rearrangement joins TRBV7-6 to TRBJ2-7; 10 bases agree with TRBD2. V trimming: 1 base; J trimming: 12 bases; junction bases outside the gene matches: 9. There are 14 residues in the CDR3. Per the germline V gene, CDR1 is SGHVS and CDR2 is FNYEAQ. The CDR3, as DNA: TGTGCCAGCAGCTTAGATTGCCTAGCGGGAGCCCGGTACTTC. It is translated as CASSLDCLAGARYF.

This clonotype has ten or more counts. The gene calls are TRBV7-9 and TRBJ1-5; maybe TRBD1 (5 bases). V lost 8 bases and J 6 bases, leaving 14 bases between the germline ends. CDR1 SEHNR and CDR2 FQNEAQ come from the germline V gene (reference sequence). There are 13 residues in the CDR3. CDR3 in DNA: TGTGCCAGCGGGGGTTTGGTCGGTCAGCCCCAGCATTTT. Protein sequence: CASGGLVGQPQHF.

In this sample, this clonotype turned up many times. The chain employs TRBV3-1 and TRBJ1-6; no firm D call. The germline V gene encodes CDR1 LGHDT and CDR2 YNNKEL (reference sequence). Deletions cut 6 bases from V and 4 bases from J, with 10 bases between. The CDR3 loop spans 14 amino acids. CDR3 nucleotides: TGTGCCAGCAGGGAGGGCCTTTATAATTCACCCCTCCACTTT. As protein: CASREGLYNSPLHF.

Relative to its sample, this clonotype is medium-sized. The chain links TRBV10-3 to TRBJ1-1, with TRBD1 matching 10 bases. This CDR3 has 14 amino acids. Germline CDR1 ENHRY, CDR2 SYGVKD. V shed 6 bases and J 2 bases; nucleotides not matched to a gene: 3. The CDR3 nucleotides read TGTGCCATCAGGGGGACAGGGGCAAACACTGAAGCTTTCTTT. It specifies CAIRGTGANTEAFF.

This clonotype was picked up many times. The chain has TRBV7-3 and TRBJ1-1, with D maybe TRBD1 (5 bases). This CDR3 region has 14 residues. CDR1 and CDR2 (germline): SGHTA, FQGTGA. Trimming left V 3 bases short and J 7 bases short, with 15 bases between. CDR3 bases: TGTGCCAGCAGCTTGGGGACGGCGACGAGTGAAGCTTTCTTT. It specifies CASSLGTATSEAFF.

This clonotype was counted ten times or more. This chain uses TRBV7-2 with TRBJ2-3, with a tentative D call TRBD2 (6 bases). Germline V gene sequence: CDR1 SGHTA, CDR2 FQGNSA. The CDR3 extends over 17 amino acids. Trimming left V 0 bases short and J 1 base short, with 14 bases between. CDR3 protein: CASSLALSRGRTDTQYF. DNA of the CDR3: TGTGCCAGCAGCTTAGCGTTGTCGCGGGGACGCACAGATACGCAGTATTTT.

This clonotype was counted at least ten times. V usage is TRBV5-1 and J usage is TRBJ2-3; the D gene is possibly TRBD2 (6 bases). CDR3 length equals 14 residues. V lost 0 bases to trimming and J lost 3 bases, with 8 bases between them. Germline CDR1 SGHRS, CDR2 YFSETQ. CDR3 sequence: CASSLGLETDTQYF. DNA of the CDR3: TGCGCCAGCAGCTTGGGACTAGAAACAGATACGCAGTATTTT.

This clonotype was counted at least ten times. J is TRBJ2-3 and V is TRBV10-3; D is uncertain. The V end lost 3 bases, the J end lost 3 bases, and 1 base lay between the germline ends. The CDR3 length is 11 residues. CDR1 and CDR2 from the germline V gene are ENHRY and SYGVKD. CDR3 protein: CAISDTDTQYF. The CDR3 DNA reads TGTGCCATCAGTGATACAGATACGCAGTATTTT.

The chain is built from TRBV25-1 and TRBJ2-1; a possible D gene is TRBD2 (5 bases). The length of the CDR3 is 12 residues. From germline, CDR1 is MGHDK and CDR2 SYGVNS. The germline V and J ends were trimmed by 4 bases and 9 bases, with 10 bases remaining between them. The CDR3 DNA reads TGTGCCAGCAGTGTCGACTACGGTGAGCAGTTCTTC. Translated: CASSVDYGEQFF.

This clonotype was picked up many times. This chain connects TRBV20-1 to TRBJ2-1; 10 bases fit TRBD2. The V and J ends lost 4 bases and 4 bases, in that order; junction bases with no gene match: 1. The CDR3 consists of 13 residues. The germline CDR1 and CDR2 sequences are DFQATT and SNEGSKA (reference sequence). The CDR3: CSAKRGGYNEQFF. CDR3 DNA sequence: TGCAGTGCTAAGCGGGGGGGGTACAATGAGCAGTTCTTC.

This clonotype was detected many times. The V and J genes are TRBV5-1 and TRBJ2-2; D might be TRBD2 (5 bases). The CDR3 is 16 residues long. V dropped 0 bases and J dropped 4 bases, with 13 bases sitting between them. The germline CDR1 and CDR2 sequences are SGHRS and YFSETQ. The CDR3: CASSLEARGFTGELFF. As DNA, the CDR3 is TGCGCCAGCAGCTTGGAGGCGCGAGGGTTCACCGGGGAGCTGTTTTTT.

This clonotype was picked up many times. CDR3 region: CASSPDRGEAFF. The CDR3, as DNA: TGCGCCAGCAGCCCAGACAGGGGAGAAGCTTTCTTT. This chain joins TRBV5-1 and TRBJ1-1, with 8 positions matching TRBD1. CDR1 is SGHRS, CDR2 YFSETQ, per germline. J gave up 8 bases and V 4 bases, and 4 bases lay outside the gene matches. The CDR3 spans 12 residues.

This clonotype was seen repeatedly, ten times or more. V gene TRBV29-1 combines with J gene TRBJ1-1, with 9 bases fitting TRBD1. The length of the CDR3 is 15 residues. Germline lookup yields CDR1 SQVTM and CDR2 ANQGSEA. J was trimmed by 0 bases and V by 2 bases; bases with no gene match: 4. The CDR3 reads CSVEQDRGLNTEAFF. The CDR3 region has the DNA TGCAGCGTTGAACAAGACAGGGGGTTGAACACTGAAGCTTTCTTT. Complete variable domain (other parts from reference TRBV29-1 and TRBJ1-1): SAVISQKPSRDICQRGTSLTIQCQVDSQVTMMFWYRQQPGQSLTLIATANQGSEATYESGFVIDKFPISRPNLTFSTLTVSNMSPEDSSIYLCSVEQDRGLNTEAFFGQGTRLTVV.

This clonotype came up many times. The chain employs TRBV20-1 and TRBJ2-6, with 10 bases matching TRBD1. Germline V gene sequence: CDR1 DFQATT, CDR2 SNEGSKA (reference sequence). The ends lost 4 bases at V and 0 bases at J; junction bases unmatched: 15. The CDR3 length is 20 residues. CDR3 loop: CSAIPENWDRGDSGANVLTF. CDR3 DNA: TGCAGTGCTATCCCTGAAAACTGGGACAGGGGAGACTCTGGGGCCAACGTCCTGACTTTC.